These 27 T cell receptor beta chains originate from one sample sequenced in a study of Ad26.COV2.S vaccination and SARS-CoV-2 variants. The data were produced by immunoSEQ multiplex PCR, yet TCRdb's version contains in-frame clones alone and is incomplete. The sample lists more than 300,000 clones; over 80% were seen once. Treatment specified: around 19 received Ad26.COV2.S at low or high dose, single or two shots; 5 received placebo; per-sample allocation not given. Collection of samples fell on day 63 after the first vaccine or placebo injection. The source was peripheral blood, collected in a trial of Ad26.COV2.S vaccine versus placebo. These receptors came from a person aged 18 to 65 who received the Ad26.COV2.S COVID-19 vaccine or a placebo.

The J gene is TRBJ1-6, the V gene TRBV6-5, with D unclear. With 7 bases removed from V and 10 bases from J, the gap between germline ends came to 14 bases. From germline, CDR1 is MNHEY and CDR2 SVGAGI. The CDR3 extends over 13 amino acids. CDR3 sequence reads: CASMTTLLSPLHF. CDR3 coding DNA: TGTGCCAGCATGACAACCCTTCTGTCACCCCTCCACTTT.

The chain recombines TRBV19 with TRBJ2-1, with D perhaps TRBD1 (8 bases). The CDR3 contains 13 residues. Trimming shortened V by 10 bases and J by 7 bases, and 17 bases separated the two germline ends. Germline-derived CDR1 and CDR2 are LNHDA and SQIVND (reference sequence). The CDR3 spells CATNRGGSNEQFF. Written as DNA, the CDR3 is TGTGCCACAAACAGGGGGGGTTCGAATGAGCAGTTCTTC.

The gene calls are TRBV6-1 and TRBJ2-7, with 9 positions matching TRBD1. From germline, CDR1 is MNHNS and CDR2 SASEGT. The V segment lost 2 bases and the J segment 4 bases; nucleotides outside the gene matches: 6. The CDR3 extends over 15 amino acids. The CDR3 DNA sequence: TGTGCCAGCAGTGAACGGACAGGGGTGAATTACGAGCAGTACTTC. This gives the protein CASSERTGVNYEQYF.

This clone was observed a single time. The rearrangement uses TRBV12-3 or TRBV12-4 and TRBJ1-2; D not resolved. V was shortened by 6 bases and J by 4 bases, with 12 bases between the two germline ends. The CDR3 is 13 residues long. CDR3 region: CASRTQSLYGYTF. The CDR3 DNA sequence: TGTGCCAGCAGGACCCAGAGTCTCTATGGCTACACCTTC.

This clone was seen a handful of times. The rearrangement joins TRBV4-1 to TRBJ2-1; D is unresolved. V lost 3 bases, J lost 9 bases, and 15 bases lay in between. CDR1 and CDR2 from the germline V gene are MGHRA and YSYEKL. The CDR3 totals 14 residues. CDR3 nucleotides: TGCGCCAGCAGCCACTGGGCCGAGCGCACTGAGCAGTTCTTC. This encodes CASSHWAERTEQFF.

The count of this clone is one. The rearrangement joins TRBV6-6 to TRBJ2-1; possible D gene TRBD2, 5 bases. This CDR3 is built from 15 residues. Germline V gene data show CDR1 as MNHNY and CDR2 as SVGAGI (reference sequence). With 5 bases removed from V and 6 bases from J, the gap between germline ends came to 17 bases. In DNA form, the CDR3 reads TGTGCCAGCAGTCCCAGTCCCTCCCGGGGCAATGAGCAGTTCTTC. This gives the protein CASSPSPSRGNEQFF.

The chain is built from TRBV24-1 and TRBJ2-5; D uncertain. In germline, CDR1 is KGHDR, CDR2 SFDVKD. The CDR3 totals 17 residues. Trimming pared 5 bases from V and 5 bases from J, leaving 23 bases between. The CDR3 DNA reads as TGTGCCACCAGTGCCCCCCCGACAAAAGCAGGTGGGGAGACCCAGTACTTC. Its translation is CATSAPPTKAGGETQYF.

This chain connects TRBV5-4 to TRBJ2-5; D uncertain. The germline V gene has CDR1 SGHNT and CDR2 YYREEE (reference sequence). V was pared by 4 bases and J by 2 bases, with 15 bases between. This CDR3 is 15 amino acids long. For the CDR3, the DNA is TGTGCCAGCAGCCTCCATTTGACAAGTCAAGAGACCCAGTACTTC. Translated, it gives CASSLHLTSQETQYF.

This sequence joins TRBV28 and TRBJ1-2; 9 bases match TRBD1. Germline CDR1 reads MDHEN; CDR2 reads SYDVKM. With V trimmed by 5 bases and J by 5 bases, 12 bases remained unmatched. There are 16 residues in the CDR3. The CDR3 region is CASSTQGTGKLYGYTF. The CDR3 nucleotides are TGTGCCAGCAGTACGCAGGGGACAGGGAAGTTGTATGGCTACACCTTC.

The rearrangement uses TRBV5-1 and TRBJ2-2; D may be TRBD1 (6 bases). This CDR3 is built from 14 residues. Germline loops: CDR1 SGHRS, CDR2 YFSETQ. V was trimmed by 2 bases and J by 5 bases, leaving 10 bases between them. CDR3 loop: CASSFRQGTGELFF. The CDR3 DNA sequence: TGCGCCAGCAGCTTCAGGCAGGGGACCGGGGAGCTGTTTTTT.

To note about this clone: At the DNA level, this CDR3 is encoded by other sequences in the same sample as well. The V and J genes are TRBV7-9 and TRBJ1-1; TRBD1 aligns across 8 bases. Germline V CDR1 and CDR2: SEHNR, FQNEAQ (reference sequence). The CDR3 is 14 amino acids. V dropped 3 bases and J dropped 0; count of bases not matched to a gene: 0. The CDR3 region is CASSLDRVNTEAFF. For the CDR3, the DNA is TGTGCCAGCAGCTTGGACAGGGTGAACACTGAAGCTTTCTTT.

The chain employs TRBV19 and TRBJ1-5; no clear D. CDR3 length: 12 amino acids. CDR1 and CDR2 (germline): LNHDA, SQIVND (reference sequence). Between the trimmed V and J ends, which lost 1 base and 9 bases, there was a span of 7 bases. The CDR3 reads CASSIGGRPQHF. The CDR3 nucleotides read TGTGCCAGTAGTATAGGGGGAAGGCCCCAGCATTTT.

The chain has TRBV5-8 and TRBJ1-1, with D possibly matching TRBD1 (6 bases). V gave up 3 bases and J gave up 2 bases, with 14 bases separating them. Germline values: CDR1 SGHTS, CDR2 YDEGEE. This CDR3 is 15 amino acids long. The CDR3 nucleotides are TGTGCCAGCAGCTGGCGGGCAGGGGTTAACACTGAAGCTTTCTTT. Encoded protein: CASSWRAGVNTEAFF.

V is TRBV21-1 and J is TRBJ2-5; TRBD1 is taken as the D call from the table, unchecked against the DNA. TRBV21-1 constitutes a pseudogene. The CDR3 runs to 17 residues. CDR3: CASSKSGGTGEGETQYF. The CDR3 DNA reads TGTGCCAGCAGCAAAAGTGGTGGGACAGGTGAGGGAGAGACCCAGTACTTC.

The chain combines TRBV5-6 with TRBJ2-2, with D tentatively TRBD1 (6 bases). The CDR3 runs to 14 residues. CDR1 SGHDT and CDR2 YYEEEE come from the germline V gene. Trimming shortened V by 0 bases and J by 5 bases, and 8 bases separated the two germline ends. The CDR3 here is CASSLAQGTGELFF. CDR3 sequence (DNA): TGTGCCAGCAGCTTGGCCCAGGGGACCGGGGAGCTGTTTTTT.

V is TRBV21-1 and J is TRBJ1-2; the table gives TRBD1 as D, unverified against the DNA. TRBV21-1 is a pseudogene locus. The CDR3 spans 15 residues. CDR3: CASSPLGQGFYGYTF. CDR3 DNA sequence: TGTGCCAGCAGCCCCCTGGGGCAGGGATTCTATGGCTACACCTTC.

V gene TRBV7-9 combines with J gene TRBJ2-3; D is undetermined. Per the germline V gene, CDR1 is SEHNR and CDR2 is FQNEAQ (reference sequence). The length of the CDR3 is 15 residues. The V end lost 6 bases, the J end lost 3 bases, and 16 bases lay between the germline ends. CDR3 residues: CASRYSSSLTDTQYF. DNA for the CDR3: TGTGCCAGCAGATATTCTAGTAGCCTAACAGATACGCAGTATTTT.

The chain has TRBV7-6 and TRBJ2-6; D call uncertain. The V gene's germline CDR1 is SGHVS and CDR2 FNYEAQ. There are 14 residues in the CDR3. V was cut by 5 bases and J by 6 bases, with 11 bases left in between. The CDR3 here is CASSHPGEANVLTF. The CDR3 coding sequence is TGTGCCAGCAGCCACCCCGGTGAGGCCAACGTCCTGACTTTC. The variable domain in full, completed from reference TRBV7-6 and TRBJ2-6, reads GAGVSQSPRYKVTKRGQDVALRCDPISGHVSLYWYRQALGQGPEFLTYFNYEAQQDKSGLPNDRFSAERPEGSISTLTIQRTEQRDSAMYRCASSHPGEANVLTFGAGSRLTVL.

The chain couples TRBV4-1 to TRBJ2-2; 9 positions agree with TRBD2. V lost 11 bases, J lost 6 bases, and 7 bases stayed unmatched. CDR1 is MGHRA, CDR2 YSYEKL, per germline. The CDR3 has 13 amino acids. The CDR3 DNA is TGCGCCTGTGCGGGGGGGATCGCCGGGGAGCTGTTTTTT. It yields the protein CACAGGIAGELFF.

V is TRBV6-5 and J is TRBJ2-2; D unresolved. Germline V lookup: CDR1 MNHEY, CDR2 SVGAGI. The CDR3 is 11 residues long. V dropped 7 bases and J dropped 7 bases, with 7 bases sitting between them. The CDR3 here is CASTPGGELFF. In DNA form, the CDR3 reads TGTGCCAGCACTCCCGGCGGGGAGCTGTTTTTT.

J is TRBJ2-5 and V is TRBV7-9; D possibly matches TRBD1 or TRBD2 (5 bases each). V was shortened by 5 bases and J by 5 bases, with 12 bases between the two germline ends. The CDR3 length is 13 residues. Germline-derived CDR1 and CDR2 are SEHNR and FQNEAQ (reference sequence). CDR3 coding DNA: TGTGCCAGCAGCCAGGGAGCTTACGAGACCCAGTACTTC. This codes for CASSQGAYETQYF. Looking up the rest from reference TRBV7-9 and TRBJ2-5 gives the full variable domain: DTGVSQNPRHKITKRGQNVTFRCDPISEHNRLYWYRQTLGQGPEFLTYFQNEAQLEKSRLLSDRFSAERPKGSFSTLEIQRTEQGDSAMYLCASSQGAYETQYFGPGTRLLVL.

This rearrangement joins TRBV19 to TRBJ1-1; maybe TRBD1 (5 bases). Trimming removed 6 bases at V and 8 bases at J, with 16 bases between. CDR3 length equals 13 residues. Germline CDR1 and CDR2: LNHDA and SQIVND (reference sequence). The CDR3 is CASSHTQGGEAFF. The CDR3 nucleotides read TGTGCCAGTAGCCACACTCAGGGTGGAGAAGCTTTCTTT.

The V gene is TRBV6-5, the J gene TRBJ2-3; the match to TRBD1 covers 12 bases. The CDR3 has 15 residues. The germline gives CDR1 MNHEY, CDR2 SVGAGI. Losses at the gene ends were 5 bases for V and 4 bases for J; bases not matched to a gene: 4. This chain's CDR3 is CASSKGQGASDTQYF. The CDR3 DNA reads as TGTGCCAGCAGTAAGGGACAGGGGGCATCAGATACGCAGTATTTT.

CDR3 DNA sequence: TGTGCCAGCAGTGCTGCCAGGGTGGCCTATGGCTACACCTTC. This gives the protein CASSAARVAYGYTF. The chain couples TRBV2 to TRBJ1-2; TRBD1 might be the D (5 bases). Germline-derived CDR1 and CDR2 are SNHLY and FYNNEI. Trimming stripped 4 bases from V and 4 bases from J, with 13 bases between. The CDR3 runs to 14 residues.

The CDR3 DNA sequence: TGTGCCAGCTCACCCAACGGACAGGGTGCCAGCTATGGCTACACCTTC. The encoded protein is CASSPNGQGASYGYTF. The rearrangement uses TRBV18 and TRBJ1-2; TRBD1 matches 8 bases. This CDR3 region has 16 residues. V trimming: 3 bases; J trimming: 4 bases; junction bases outside the gene matches: 10. Germline-derived CDR1 and CDR2 are KGHSH and LQKENI.

The J gene is TRBJ2-1, the V gene TRBV7-2; 15 bases fit TRBD2. The germline CDR1 and CDR2 sequences are SGHTA and FQGNSA. With V trimmed by 5 bases and J by 15 bases, 14 bases remained unmatched. CDR3 length equals 16 residues. CDR3 in amino acids: CASSTTPGLAGGAGFF. In DNA, the CDR3 is TGTGCCAGCAGCACTACTCCGGGACTAGCGGGGGGAGCAGGGTTCTTC. The entire variable domain, with the rest obtained from reference TRBV7-2 and TRBJ2-1, is as follows: GAGVSQSPSNKVTEKGKDVELRCDPISGHTALYWYRQSLGQGLEFLIYFQGNSAPDKSGLPSDRFSAERTGGSVSTLTIQRTQQEDSAVYLCASSTTPGLAGGAGFFGPGTRLTVL.

The chain carries TRBV7-6 and TRBJ2-3; no firm D call. Trimming pared 1 base from V and 5 bases from J, leaving 19 bases between. The CDR3 extends over 17 amino acids. The germline CDR1 and CDR2 sequences are SGHVS and FNYEAQ. CDR3 DNA: TGTGCCAGCAGCTTAGTTGGCTCTCTACTTGGAAGAGATACGCAGTATTTT. This codes for CASSLVGSLLGRDTQYF.